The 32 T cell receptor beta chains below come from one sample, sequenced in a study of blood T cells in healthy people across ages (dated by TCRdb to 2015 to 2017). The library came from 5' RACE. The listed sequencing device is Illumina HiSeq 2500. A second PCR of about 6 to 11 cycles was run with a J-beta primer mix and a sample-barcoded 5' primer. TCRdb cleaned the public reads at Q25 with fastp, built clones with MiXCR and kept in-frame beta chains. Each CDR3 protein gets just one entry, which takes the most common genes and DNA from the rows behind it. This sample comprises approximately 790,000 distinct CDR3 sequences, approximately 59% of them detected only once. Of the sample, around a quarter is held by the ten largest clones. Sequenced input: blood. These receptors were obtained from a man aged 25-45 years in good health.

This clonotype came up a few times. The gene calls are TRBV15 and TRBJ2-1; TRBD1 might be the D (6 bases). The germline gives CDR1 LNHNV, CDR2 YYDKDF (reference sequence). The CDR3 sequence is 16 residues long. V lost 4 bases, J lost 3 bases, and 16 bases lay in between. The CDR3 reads CATSTGTGSFYNEQFF. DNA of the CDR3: TGTGCCACCAGCACAGGAACAGGGTCTTTCTACAATGAGCAGTTCTTC.

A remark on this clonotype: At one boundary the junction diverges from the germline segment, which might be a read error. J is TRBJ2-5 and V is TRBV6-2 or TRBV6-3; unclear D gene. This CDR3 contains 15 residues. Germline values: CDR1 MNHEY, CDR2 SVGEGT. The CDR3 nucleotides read TGTGCCAGCAGTCCGCAGAGCTCGTACCAAGAGGCCCAGTACTTC. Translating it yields CASSPQSSYQEAQYF.

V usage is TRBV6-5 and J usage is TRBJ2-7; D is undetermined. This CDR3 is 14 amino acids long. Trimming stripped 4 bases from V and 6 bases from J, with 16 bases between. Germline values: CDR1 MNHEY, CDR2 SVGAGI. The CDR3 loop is CASSFSDQVGEQYF. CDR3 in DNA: TGTGCCAGCAGTTTTTCGGATCAGGTGGGCGAGCAGTACTTC.

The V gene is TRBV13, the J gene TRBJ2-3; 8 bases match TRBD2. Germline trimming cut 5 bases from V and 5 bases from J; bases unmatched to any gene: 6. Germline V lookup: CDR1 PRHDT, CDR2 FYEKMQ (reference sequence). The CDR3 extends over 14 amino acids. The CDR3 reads CASSHTGGRDTQYF. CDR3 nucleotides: TGTGCCAGCAGCCATACGGGGGGGAGAGATACGCAGTATTTT.

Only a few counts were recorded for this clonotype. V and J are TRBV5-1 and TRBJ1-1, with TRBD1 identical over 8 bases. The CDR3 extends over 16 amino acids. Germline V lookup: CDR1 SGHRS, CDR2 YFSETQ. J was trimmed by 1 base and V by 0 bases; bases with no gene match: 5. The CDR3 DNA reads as TGCGCCAGCAGCTTGGGGGACAGGCCGGCGAACACTGAAGCTTTCTTT. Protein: CASSLGDRPANTEAFF.

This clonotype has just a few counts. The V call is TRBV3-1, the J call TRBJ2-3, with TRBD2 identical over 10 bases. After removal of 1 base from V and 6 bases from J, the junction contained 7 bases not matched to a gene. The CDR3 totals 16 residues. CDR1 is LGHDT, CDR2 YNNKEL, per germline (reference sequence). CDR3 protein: CASSQVLAGIEDTQYF. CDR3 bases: TGTGCCAGCAGCCAAGTACTAGCGGGGATAGAGGATACGCAGTATTTT.

CDR3 amino acids: CASSYGTSANEQFF. CDR3 coding DNA: TGTGCCAGCAGCTACGGGACTAGCGCCAATGAGCAGTTCTTC. The V gene is TRBV7-2, the J gene TRBJ2-1, with 10 nucleotides matching TRBD2. Germline values: CDR1 SGHTA, CDR2 FQGNSA. This CDR3 has 14 residues. V was clipped by 4 bases and J by 6 bases; unmatched bases: 3.

Here the CDR3 DNA reads TGCGCCAGCAGCCAAGAAGTCAGGGGAGGGGAGACCCAGTACTTC. Translated, it gives CASSQEVRGGETQYF. The chain combines TRBV4-1 with TRBJ2-5; TRBD2 might be the D (7 bases). V lost 0 bases and J 5 bases, leaving 13 bases between the germline ends. There are 15 residues in the CDR3. Germline assignment: CDR1 MGHRA and CDR2 YSYEKL.

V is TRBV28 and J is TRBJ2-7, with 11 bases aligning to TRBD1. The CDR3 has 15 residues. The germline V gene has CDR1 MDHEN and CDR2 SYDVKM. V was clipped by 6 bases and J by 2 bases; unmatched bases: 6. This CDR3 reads CASRGQGAGTYEQYF. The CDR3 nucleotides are TGTGCCAGCAGAGGACAGGGGGCGGGGACCTACGAGCAGTACTTC.

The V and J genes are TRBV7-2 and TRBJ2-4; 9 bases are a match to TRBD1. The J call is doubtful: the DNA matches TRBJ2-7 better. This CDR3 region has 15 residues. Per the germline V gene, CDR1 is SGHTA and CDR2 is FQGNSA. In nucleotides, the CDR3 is TGTGCCAGCAGCTTAACGGGACAGGGCGGGTACGAGCAGTACTTC. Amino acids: CASSLTGQGGYEQYF.

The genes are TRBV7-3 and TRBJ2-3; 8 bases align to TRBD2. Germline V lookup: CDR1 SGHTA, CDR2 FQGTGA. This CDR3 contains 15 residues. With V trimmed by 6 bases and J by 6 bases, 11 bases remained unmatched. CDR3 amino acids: CASRKGTGGPDTQYF. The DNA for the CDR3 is TGTGCCAGCAGAAAGGGGACGGGGGGGCCGGATACGCAGTATTTT.

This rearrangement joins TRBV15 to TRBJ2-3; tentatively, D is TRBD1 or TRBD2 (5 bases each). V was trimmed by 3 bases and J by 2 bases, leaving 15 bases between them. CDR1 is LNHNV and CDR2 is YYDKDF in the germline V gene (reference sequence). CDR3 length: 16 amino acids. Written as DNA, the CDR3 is TGTGCCACCAGCAGGCGGGCTAGAGGGGACACAGATACGCAGTATTTT. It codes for CATSRRARGDTDTQYF.

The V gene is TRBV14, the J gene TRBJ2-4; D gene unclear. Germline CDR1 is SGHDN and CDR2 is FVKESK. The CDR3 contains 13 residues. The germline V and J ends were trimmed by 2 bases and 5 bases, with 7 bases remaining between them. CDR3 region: CASSQIAENIQYF. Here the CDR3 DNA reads TGTGCCAGCAGCCAAATCGCAGAAAACATTCAGTACTTC.

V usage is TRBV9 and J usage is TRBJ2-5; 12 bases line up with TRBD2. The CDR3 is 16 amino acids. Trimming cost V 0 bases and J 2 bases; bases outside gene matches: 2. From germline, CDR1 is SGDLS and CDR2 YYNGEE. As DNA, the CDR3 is TGTGCCAGCAGCGTAGGACTAGCGGGGGATCAAGAGACCCAGTACTTC. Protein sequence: CASSVGLAGDQETQYF.

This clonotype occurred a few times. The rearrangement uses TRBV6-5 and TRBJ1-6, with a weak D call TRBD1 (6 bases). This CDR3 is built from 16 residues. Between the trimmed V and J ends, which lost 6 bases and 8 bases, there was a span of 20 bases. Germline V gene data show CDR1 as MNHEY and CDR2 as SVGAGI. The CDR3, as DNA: TGTGCCAGCAGAAACGGGGGCGGTCCATACGATTCACCCCTCCACTTT. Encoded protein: CASRNGGGPYDSPLHF.

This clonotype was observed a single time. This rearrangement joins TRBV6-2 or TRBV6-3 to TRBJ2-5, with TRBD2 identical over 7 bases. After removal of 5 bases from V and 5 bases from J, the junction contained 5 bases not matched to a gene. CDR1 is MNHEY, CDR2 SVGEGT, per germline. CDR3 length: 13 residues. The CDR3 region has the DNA TGTGCCAGCAGTGGGGGAGGGGAGGAGACCCAGTACTTC. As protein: CASSGGGEETQYF.

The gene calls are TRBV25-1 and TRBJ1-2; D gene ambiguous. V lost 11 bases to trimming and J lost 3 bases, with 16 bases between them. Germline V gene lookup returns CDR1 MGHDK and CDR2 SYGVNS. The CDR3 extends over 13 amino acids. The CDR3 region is CAPTTIPYYGYTF. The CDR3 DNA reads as TGTGCCCCCACCACCATCCCGTACTATGGCTACACCTTC.

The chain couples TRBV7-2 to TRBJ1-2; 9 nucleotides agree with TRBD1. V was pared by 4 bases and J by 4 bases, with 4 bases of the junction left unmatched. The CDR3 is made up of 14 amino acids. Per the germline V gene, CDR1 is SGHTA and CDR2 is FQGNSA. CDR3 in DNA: TGTGCCAGCAGCTGGGACAGGGCGATCTATGGCTACACCTTC. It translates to CASSWDRAIYGYTF.

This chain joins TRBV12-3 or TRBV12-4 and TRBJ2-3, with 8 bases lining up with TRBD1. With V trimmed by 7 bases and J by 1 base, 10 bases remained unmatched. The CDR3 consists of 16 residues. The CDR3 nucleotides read TGTGCCAGCAACGATTGGACAGGGTCGGGCACAGATACGCAGTATTTT. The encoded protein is CASNDWTGSGTDTQYF.

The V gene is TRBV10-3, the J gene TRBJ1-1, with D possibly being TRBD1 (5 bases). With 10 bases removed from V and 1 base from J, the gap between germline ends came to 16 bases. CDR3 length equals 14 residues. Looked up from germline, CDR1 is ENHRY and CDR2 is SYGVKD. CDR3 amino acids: CATDNGVRNTEAFF. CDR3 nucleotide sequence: TGTGCCACGGACAACGGGGTCCGGAACACTGAAGCTTTCTTT.

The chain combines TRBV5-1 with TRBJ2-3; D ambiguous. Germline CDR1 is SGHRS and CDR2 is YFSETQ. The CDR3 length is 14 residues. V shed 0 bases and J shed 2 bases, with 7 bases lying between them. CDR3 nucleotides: TGCGCCAGCAGCTTGGAGGGCCCCACAGATACGCAGTATTTT. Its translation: CASSLEGPTDTQYF. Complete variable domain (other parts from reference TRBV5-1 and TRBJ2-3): KAGVTQTPRYLIKTRGQQVTLSCSPISGHRSVSWYQQTPGQGLQFLFEYFSETQRNKGNFPGRFSGRQFSNSRSEMNVSTLELGDSALYLCASSLEGPTDTQYFGPGTRLTVL.

The CDR3 DNA reads as TGTGCCAGCAGCACCAACCAGGGGGACTATGGCTACACCTTC. Protein: CASSTNQGDYGYTF. The chain recombines TRBV4-2 with TRBJ1-2; 7 positions match TRBD1. V trimming: 5 bases; J trimming: 3 bases; junction bases outside the gene matches: 6. There are 14 residues in the CDR3. Germline CDR1 and CDR2: LGHNA and YNFKEQ.

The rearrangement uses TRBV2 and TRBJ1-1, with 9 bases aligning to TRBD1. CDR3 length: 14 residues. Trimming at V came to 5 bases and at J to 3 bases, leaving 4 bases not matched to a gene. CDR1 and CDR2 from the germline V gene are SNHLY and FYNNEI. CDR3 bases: TGTGCCAGCAGTCCGGACAGGGGTGACACTGAAGCTTTCTTT. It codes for CASSPDRGDTEAFF.

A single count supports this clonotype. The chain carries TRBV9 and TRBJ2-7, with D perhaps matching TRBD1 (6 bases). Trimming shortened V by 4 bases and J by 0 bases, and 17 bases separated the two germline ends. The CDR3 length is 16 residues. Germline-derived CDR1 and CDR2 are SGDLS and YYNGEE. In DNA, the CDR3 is TGTGCCAGCAGCCCGCTTGGGGACACCGTCTCCTACGAGCAGTACTTC. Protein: CASSPLGDTVSYEQYF. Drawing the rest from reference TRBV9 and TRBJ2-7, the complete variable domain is DSGVTQTPKHLITATGQRVTLRCSPRSGDLSVYWYQQSLDQGLQFLIQYYNGEERAKGNILERFSAQQFPDLHSELNLSSLELGDSALYFCASSPLGDTVSYEQYFGPGTRLTVT.

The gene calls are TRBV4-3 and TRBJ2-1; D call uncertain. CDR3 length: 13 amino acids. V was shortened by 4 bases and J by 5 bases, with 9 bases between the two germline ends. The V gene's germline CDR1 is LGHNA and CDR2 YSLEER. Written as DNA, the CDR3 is TGCGCCAGCAGCCGGGGTGCGGACAATGAGCAGTTCTTC. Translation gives CASSRGADNEQFF.

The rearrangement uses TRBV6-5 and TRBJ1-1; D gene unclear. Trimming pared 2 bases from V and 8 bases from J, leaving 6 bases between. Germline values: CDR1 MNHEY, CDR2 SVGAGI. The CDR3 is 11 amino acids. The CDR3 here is CASSYAEEAFF. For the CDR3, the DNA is TGTGCCAGCAGTTACGCAGAAGAAGCTTTCTTT.

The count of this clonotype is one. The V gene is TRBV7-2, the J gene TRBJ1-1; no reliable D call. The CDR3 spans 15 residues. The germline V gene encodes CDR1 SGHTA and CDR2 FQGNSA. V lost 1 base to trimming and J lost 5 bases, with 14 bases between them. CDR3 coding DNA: TGTGCCAGCAGCTTAGTTACTTTGCAGACGACTGAAGCTTTCTTT. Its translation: CASSLVTLQTTEAFF.

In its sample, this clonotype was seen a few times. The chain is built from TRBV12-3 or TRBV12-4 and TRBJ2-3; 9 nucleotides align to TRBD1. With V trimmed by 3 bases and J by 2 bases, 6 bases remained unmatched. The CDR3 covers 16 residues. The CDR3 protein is CASSLGDRGSTDTQYF. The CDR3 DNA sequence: TGTGCCAGCAGTTTGGGAGACAGGGGGTCCACAGATACGCAGTATTTT.

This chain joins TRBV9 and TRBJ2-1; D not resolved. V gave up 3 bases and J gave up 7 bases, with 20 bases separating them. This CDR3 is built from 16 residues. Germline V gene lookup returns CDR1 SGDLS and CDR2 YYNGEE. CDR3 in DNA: TGTGCCAGCAGCGGAGCCGAGCGAGCTTTTGGGAATGAGCAGTTCTTC. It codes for CASSGAERAFGNEQFF. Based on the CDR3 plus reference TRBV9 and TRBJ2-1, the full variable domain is DSGVTQTPKHLITATGQRVTLRCSPRSGDLSVYWYQQSLDQGLQFLIQYYNGEERAKGNILERFSAQQFPDLHSELNLSSLELGDSALYFCASSGAERAFGNEQFFGPGTRLTVL.

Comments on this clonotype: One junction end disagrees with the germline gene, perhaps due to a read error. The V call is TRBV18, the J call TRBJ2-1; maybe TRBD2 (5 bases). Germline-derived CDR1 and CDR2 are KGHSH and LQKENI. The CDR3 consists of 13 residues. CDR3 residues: CASSPSASTEQFF. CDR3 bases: TGCGCCAGCTCACCCTCGGCTAGCACTGAGCAGTTCTTC.

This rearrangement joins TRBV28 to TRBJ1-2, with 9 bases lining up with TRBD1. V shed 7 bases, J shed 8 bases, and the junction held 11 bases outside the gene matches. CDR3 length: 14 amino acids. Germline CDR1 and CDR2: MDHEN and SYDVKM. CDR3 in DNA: TGTGCCAGCAACCAGGGACAGGGCACCGGGGGCTACACCTTC. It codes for CASNQGQGTGGYTF.

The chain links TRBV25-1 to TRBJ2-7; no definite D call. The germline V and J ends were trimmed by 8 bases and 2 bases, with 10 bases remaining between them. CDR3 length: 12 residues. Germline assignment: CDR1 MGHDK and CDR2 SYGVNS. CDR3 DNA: TGTGCCAGCGGAGACACCGCCTACGAGCAGTACTTC. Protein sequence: CASGDTAYEQYF.